These T cell receptor beta chains were read from a single sample in a study of beta chain features in type 1 diabetes. Profiling relied on immunoSEQ multiplex PCR, and the TCRdb table lists in-frame clones only, not all of them. The sample has some 400,000 clones; about 14% are singletons. Sequencing used naive CD4+ T cells from blood. These receptor sequences come from a woman aged 18-35 years in good health. The CDR3 runs from the conserved cysteine through the conserved F or W. The D gene is left open where the match is weak. Only part of the rows carry a size: once, few, many, or a class if the clone is expanded.

d_gene: TRBD1
j_gene: TRBJ1-1
abundance: few
v_gene: TRBV10-3
CDR3aa: CAISEGTGGGSTEAFF
CDR3nt: TGTGCCATCAGTGAGGGGACAGGGGGAGGTAGCACTGAAGCTTTCTTT

d_gene: TRBD1
j_gene: TRBJ1-1
abundance: NA
v_gene: TRBV11-1
CDR3aa: CASTRQGNTEAFF
CDR3nt: TGTGCCAGCACCCGACAGGGGAACACTGAAGCTTTCTTT

d_gene: TRBD1
j_gene: TRBJ1-5
abundance: few
v_gene: TRBV19
CDR3aa: CASSSLRQGVNQPQHF
CDR3nt: TGTGCCAGTAGTTCCCTCCGACAGGGAGTAAATCAGCCCCAGCATTTT

d_gene: NA
j_gene: TRBJ2-1
abundance: few
v_gene: TRBV19
CDR3aa: CASKDSLGYNEQFF
CDR3nt: TGTGCCAGTAAGGACAGTTTGGGCTACAATGAGCAGTTCTTC

d_gene: TRBD2
j_gene: TRBJ2-1
abundance: NA
v_gene: TRBV6-5
CDR3aa: CASIRSSGRDNEQFF
CDR3nt: TGTGCCAGCATCCGATCTAGCGGGAGGGACAATGAGCAGTTCTTC

d_gene: TRBD2
j_gene: TRBJ2-1
abundance: few
v_gene: TRBV10-3
CDR3aa: CAISRTSGTWNEQFF
CDR3nt: TGTGCCATCAGTCGGACTAGCGGGACCTGGAATGAGCAGTTCTTC

d_gene: TRBD1
j_gene: TRBJ2-1
abundance: NA
v_gene: TRBV7-7
CDR3aa: CASSHDRGTYNEQFF
CDR3nt: TGTGCTAGCAGCCACGACAGGGGGACGTACAATGAGCAGTTCTTC

d_gene: TRBD2
j_gene: TRBJ2-3
abundance: NA
v_gene: TRBV5-4
CDR3aa: CASSFAVAGGTDTQYF
CDR3nt: TGTGCCAGCAGCTTTGCGGTAGCGGGAGGGACAGATACGCAGTATTTT

d_gene: TRBD1
j_gene: TRBJ2-7
abundance: NA
v_gene: TRBV5-1
CDR3aa: CASKPQGATYEQYF
CDR3nt: TGCGCCAGCAAACCTCAGGGGGCGACTTACGAGCAGTACTTC

d_gene: NA
j_gene: TRBJ2-3
abundance: few
v_gene: TRBV5-6
CDR3aa: CASSLLGQGSSGSTDTQYF
CDR3nt: TGTGCCAGCAGCTTGTTAGGACAGGGGAGTAGCGGGAGTACAGATACGCAGTATTTT

d_gene: NA
j_gene: TRBJ1-2
abundance: few
v_gene: TRBV7-9
CDR3aa: CASSFRGTEGYTF
CDR3nt: TGTGCCAGCAGCTTTCGGGGTACGGAAGGCTACACCTTC

d_gene: NA
j_gene: TRBJ2-7
abundance: few
v_gene: TRBV4-2
CDR3aa: CASSHTMTPEQYF
CDR3nt: TGTGCCAGCAGCCACACTATGACTCCAGAGCAGTACTTC

d_gene: TRBD1
j_gene: TRBJ2-1
abundance: NA
v_gene: TRBV29-1
CDR3aa: CSVPRLGQGAVGQFF
CDR3nt: TGCAGCGTTCCCAGGCTAGGTCAGGGGGCTGTGGGGCAGTTCTTC

d_gene: NA
j_gene: TRBJ2-7
abundance: NA
v_gene: TRBV5-4
CDR3aa: CASSLGGSGWYEQYF
CDR3nt: TGTGCCAGCAGCTTGGGGGGTAGCGGATGGTACGAGCAGTACTTC

d_gene: NA
j_gene: TRBJ2-5
abundance: NA
v_gene: TRBV29-1
CDR3aa: CSVDRVRGETQYF
CDR3nt: TGCAGCGTTGACCGTGTCCGGGGGGAGACCCAGTACTTC

d_gene: TRBD2
j_gene: TRBJ2-7
abundance: NA
v_gene: TRBV5-6
CDR3aa: CASSLNAGAVSYEQYF
CDR3nt: TGTGCCAGCAGCTTGAATGCGGGAGCCGTATCCTACGAGCAGTACTTC

d_gene: NA
j_gene: TRBJ2-7
abundance: few
v_gene: TRBV30
CDR3aa: CAWGPRYFYEQYF
CDR3nt: TGTGCCTGGGGGCCAAGGTATTTCTACGAGCAGTACTTC

d_gene: NA
j_gene: TRBJ2-5
abundance: NA
v_gene: TRBV10-3
CDR3aa: CAISDPRSETQYF
CDR3nt: TGTGCCATCAGTGACCCGAGGTCAGAGACCCAGTACTTC

d_gene: NA
j_gene: TRBJ2-5
abundance: NA
v_gene: TRBV27
CDR3aa: CASRDSPQETQYF
CDR3nt: TGTGCCAGCAGAGACAGCCCCCAAGAGACCCAGTACTTC

d_gene: TRBD2
j_gene: TRBJ2-1
abundance: NA
v_gene: TRBV18
CDR3aa: CASSPASGRVENEQFF
CDR3nt: TGTGCCAGCTCACCGGCTAGCGGGAGGGTTGAGAATGAGCAGTTCTTC

d_gene: TRBD2
j_gene: TRBJ2-1
abundance: NA
v_gene: TRBV7-8
CDR3aa: CASGIGTSAEQFF
CDR3nt: TGTGCCAGCGGGATCGGGACTAGCGCTGAGCAGTTCTTC

d_gene: TRBD1
j_gene: TRBJ2-5
abundance: NA
v_gene: TRBV18
CDR3aa: CASSPGTGARETQYF
CDR3nt: TGTGCCAGCTCACCAGGGACAGGGGCTCGAGAGACCCAGTACTTC

d_gene: NA
j_gene: TRBJ2-5
abundance: few
v_gene: TRBV29-1
CDR3aa: CSVGWAQETQYF
CDR3nt: TGCAGCGTTGGCTGGGCGCAAGAGACCCAGTACTTC

d_gene: NA
j_gene: TRBJ1-1
abundance: few
v_gene: TRBV30
CDR3aa: CAWSDPWRKVTEAFF
CDR3nt: TGTGCCTGGAGTGATCCATGGAGGAAGGTCACTGAAGCTTTCTTT

d_gene: NA
j_gene: TRBJ2-7
abundance: NA
v_gene: TRBV7-2
CDR3aa: CASSLRQGIYEQYF
CDR3nt: TGTGCCAGCAGCCTGCGCCAGGGAATCTACGAGCAGTACTTC

d_gene: NA
j_gene: TRBJ2-7
abundance: few
v_gene: TRBV5-1
CDR3aa: CASSLDGQPYEQYF
CDR3nt: TGCGCCAGCAGCTTGGATGGACAGCCCTACGAGCAGTACTTC

d_gene: NA
j_gene: TRBJ1-1
abundance: few
v_gene: TRBV18
CDR3aa: CASSQGVMNTEAFF
CDR3nt: TGTGCCAGCTCACAAGGGGTCATGAACACTGAAGCTTTCTTT

d_gene: NA
j_gene: TRBJ2-1
abundance: few
v_gene: TRBV7-2
CDR3aa: CASSLNQRSSYNEQFF
CDR3nt: TGTGCCAGCAGCTTAAATCAGCGGTCGTCCTACAATGAGCAGTTCTTC